A selection of T cell receptor beta chains follows, all from one sample in a study of STAT3 mutations in large granular lymphocyte leukemia. Measured with immunoSEQ multiplex PCR; TCRdb has only the in-frame clones, and not every one. The table lists about 2,100 clones, about 60% of them singletons, with roughly four fifths in the top ten. The sequenced sample consisted of peripheral blood mononuclear cells. The receptor set was obtained from a man between 60 and 75 years old with T-cell large granular lymphocyte leukemia. Some clones in this sample may be carry-over from other donors' samples. Both conserved end residues are part of each CDR3. Each record gives: CDR3 DNA, CDR3 protein, V gene, clone size, J gene, D gene. The D gene is left open where the match is weak. Clone sizes are given selectively: once, few, many, or a class where the clone is expanded.

TGCGCCAGCAGCTTGGGTCAGGGAAGTTCACCCCTCCACTTT CASSLGQGSSPLHF TRBV5-1 once TRBJ1-6 -
TGTGCCATCACCCTGGACAGGGTTAACGAGCAGTACTTC CAITLDRVNEQYF TRBV10-3 - TRBJ2-7 TRBD1
TGTGCCAGCAGCCGGACAGGACCCTACGAGCAGTACTTC CASSRTGPYEQYF TRBV7-9 few TRBJ2-7 TRBD1
TGTGCCAGCAGCCGCCCACCGGGACAGGGTGTCTTC CASSRPPGQGVF TRBV5-8 - TRBJ1-2 TRBD1
TGTGCCAGCAGCTTAGTGCCCCAGACGAACACTGAAGCTTTCTTT CASSLVPQTNTEAFF TRBV5-4 - TRBJ1-1 -
TGTGCCAGCAGTTACTCCGGGGCCGCCTACGAGCAGTACTTC CASSYSGAAYEQYF TRBV6-5 - TRBJ2-7 -
TGCGCCAGCAGCCAAGATAGTCGGGATTCACCCCTCCACTTT CASSQDSRDSPLHF TRBV4-3 once TRBJ1-6 -
TGCGCCAGCAGCTTGGAAGGAAACAATCAGCCCCAGCATTTT CASSLEGNNQPQHF TRBV5-1 - TRBJ1-5 -
TGCGCCAGCAGCTTGGCGACATATGGAAACACCATATATTTT CASSLATYGNTIYF TRBV5-1 - TRBJ1-3 -
TGCGCCAGCAGTCAAGTTGGACAGACCTACGAGCAGTACTTC CASSQVGQTYEQYF TRBV23-1 - TRBJ2-7 -
TGTGCCATCAGTGGAAGGACCGACCGGAGCTCCTACAATGAGCAGTTCTTC CAISGRTDRSSYNEQFF TRBV10-3 - TRBJ2-1 -
TGTGCCAGCAGCACTCCAGGCGGAGGCAGGGAAGGTGGCTACACCTTC CASSTPGGGREGGYTF TRBV7-9 - TRBJ1-2 -
TGCGCCAGCAGCCTCAACAATGCCGATAATTCACCCCTCCACTTT CASSLNNADNSPLHF TRBV4-3 - TRBJ1-6 -
TGTGCTAGTGGACACGACAGGGGGCATGCTTTCTTT CASGHDRGHAFF TRBV12-5 - TRBJ1-1 TRBD1
TGTGCCTGGAGTCCCCCGGGGTCCGGGGGATATAACTATGGCTACACCTTC CAWSPPGSGGYNYGYTF TRBV30 - TRBJ1-2 -
TGTGCCAGCAGTCCACTTGTACACCGAGGGGGTTCACCCCTCCACTTT CASSPLVHRGGSPLHF TRBV27 - TRBJ1-6 -
TGTGCCAGCAGCGCGGACACCTCTGGAAACACCATATATTTT CASSADTSGNTIYF TRBV5-4 - TRBJ1-3 -
TGTGCCAGCAGCCAAGAGACAGGGACAGCTAATCAGCCCCAGCATTTT CASSQETGTANQPQHF TRBV4-2 - TRBJ1-5 TRBD1
TGTGCCAGAAGCACGGGACAGTCCGACTCTTACCCCTATGGCTACACCTTC CARSTGQSDSYPYGYTF TRBV5-3 - TRBJ1-2 TRBD1
TGTGCTAGTGGTTTGGGGCAAGACTACGAGCAGTACTTC CASGLGQDYEQYF TRBV12-5 - TRBJ2-7 -
TGTGCCAGCAGCTTTGGCCAGGAGCCCCAGCATTTT CASSFGQEPQHF TRBV7-9 - TRBJ1-5 -
TGCGCCAGCAGCTTGGATGGGCCCCCATGGTATGGCTACACCTTC CASSLDGPPWYGYTF TRBV5-1 few TRBJ1-2 -
TGTGCCAGCAGCTTTACGGGGGGGCGCAATGAGCAGTTCTTC CASSFTGGRNEQFF TRBV7-9 - TRBJ2-1 TRBD2
TGTGCCAGCAGCTTAGGCTTCGCCCAACCAAGCTCCTACGAGCAGTACTTC CASSLGFAQPSSYEQYF TRBV7-9 - TRBJ2-7 -
TGCGCCAGCAGCCAAAGACAGGGGGCCGACGAGCAGTACTTC CASSQRQGADEQYF TRBV5-1 - TRBJ2-7 TRBD1
TGTGCCAGCTCAAAGGACAAGGAGTCCGAGCAGTACTTC CASSKDKESEQYF TRBV18 - TRBJ2-7 -
TGTGCCAGCAGCCTCTACTACAGGGACCTTGAGCAGTTCTTC CASSLYYRDLEQFF TRBV7-9 - TRBJ2-1 -
TGTGCCAGCAGCCCGCGGACAGTCTGGGGTGGCTACACCTTC CASSPRTVWGGYTF TRBV13 - TRBJ1-2 -
TGTGCCTGGAGTCCTTCGCTTGAAGCTTTCTTT CAWSPSLEAFF TRBV30 once TRBJ1-1 -
TGTGCCAGCAGCTTACGTTACGAGCAGTACTTC CASSLRYEQYF TRBV11-2 - TRBJ2-7 -
TGTGCCAGCTATAACGCAGGGCGAAGTAACTATGGCTACACCTTC CASYNAGRSNYGYTF TRBV18 - TRBJ1-2 -
TGTGCCAGCAGCTTATGGCAGGGGCATGGCTACACCTTC CASSLWQGHGYTF TRBV7-2 few TRBJ1-2 -
TGTGCCTGGAGTGCCGGGGACTACGAGCAGTACTTC CAWSAGDYEQYF TRBV30 - TRBJ2-7 -
TGTGCCAGCTCACCACGGGAGACAGGGGAGTGGTCCAATGAGCAGTTCTTC CASSPRETGEWSNEQFF TRBV18 - TRBJ2-1 TRBD1
TGTGCCAGCTTGATGCAGGGGGATAGCGAGCAGTACTTC CASLMQGDSEQYF TRBV7-9 - TRBJ2-7 TRBD1
TGTGCCAGCGTGGGGACATATGAGAACACTGAAGCTTTCTTT CASVGTYENTEAFF TRBV27 few TRBJ1-1 -
TGTGCCAGCAGTTACTGGGGTCGTAACACTGAAGCTTTCTTT CASSYWGRNTEAFF TRBV6-5 few TRBJ1-1 -
TGTGCCAGTAGCCGACAGGCCCCTTACACCGGGGAGCTGTTTTTT CASSRQAPYTGELFF TRBV19 medium-sized TRBJ2-2 -
TGTGCCAGCAGTTTATTAGGGGACGGGAGGGGAGCTTTCTTT CASSLLGDGRGAFF TRBV28 few TRBJ1-1 -
TGCAGCGTTGTTAGCGGGGGTCCCTACGAGCAGTACTTC CSVVSGGPYEQYF TRBV29-1 - TRBJ2-7 TRBD2
TGCGCCAGCAGCTTGGATGGGACAGGACGCCCAGATACGCAGTATTTT CASSLDGTGRPDTQYF TRBV5-1 - TRBJ2-3 TRBD1
TGTGCCAGCAGCTCGGAGACAGGGAGGACAGATACGCAGTATTTT CASSSETGRTDTQYF TRBV4-2 - TRBJ2-3 -
TGCAGCGTTAACTGGGGACCCAATCAGCCCCAGCATTTT CSVNWGPNQPQHF TRBV29-1 - TRBJ1-5 -
TGCGCCAGCAGCCAAGATTCATCCCAGGGTCGAGGCTACACCTTC CASSQDSSQGRGYTF TRBV4-3 - TRBJ1-2 -
TGTGCCAGCAGCCGACAAGATGGGACTTTGCGGGGGGGCAGGGAGCAGTTCTTC CASSRQDGTLRGGREQFF TRBV5-4 - TRBJ2-1 TRBD2
TGTGCCAGCTCACACGGGGACAGCTACGAGCAGTACTTC CASSHGDSYEQYF TRBV18 few TRBJ2-7 TRBD1
TGTGCCAGCTCCCGCATCGGGGGGCGTCAGCCCCAGCATTTT CASSRIGGRQPQHF TRBV18 - TRBJ1-5 -
TGCGCCAGCAGCCAAGGTCTCCTATTGCCCCTCTATGGCTACACCTTC CASSQGLLLPLYGYTF TRBV4-3 - TRBJ1-2 -
TGTGCCTGGAGTTTCCACTATAATTCACCCCTCCACTTT CAWSFHYNSPLHF TRBV30 - TRBJ1-6 -
TGTGCCTGGAGCCCCGGGACAGGGGGGTATGGCTACACCTTC CAWSPGTGGYGYTF TRBV30 - TRBJ1-2 TRBD1
TGTGCCAGCAGCCGGGACAGGGGTGGCTACACCTTC CASSRDRGGYTF TRBV6-1 - TRBJ1-2 TRBD1
TGTGCCAGCAGCTTAGCGCAGGGTAGCTCCTACAATGAGCAGTTCTTC CASSLAQGSSYNEQFF TRBV7-9 - TRBJ2-1 -
TGCGCCAGCAGCTTGGGTTTTGGGCAGGGAGGGGAGCAGTACTTC CASSLGFGQGGEQYF TRBV5-1 few TRBJ2-7 TRBD2
TGTGCCTGGAGTCCGGCAGATTGGTACGAGCAGTACTTC CAWSPADWYEQYF TRBV30 few TRBJ2-7 -
TGTGCCAGCAGCCTGGGTTCGGGTCGGGGCTACACCTTC CASSLGSGRGYTF TRBV25-1 - TRBJ1-2 -
TGCAGCGTCAGGACAGGGGGTACTTTGTACGAGCAGTACTTC CSVRTGGTLYEQYF TRBV29-1 - TRBJ2-7 TRBD1